This T cell receptor beta chain emerged from a study of blood T cell repertoires in COVID-19. Study-level background: The United States, Italy and Spain provided the acute and convalescent COVID-19 samples.

In the original processing: The assay estimated nucleated cells by amplifying reference gene primers. Profiling relied on immunoSEQ multiplex PCR, and the TCRdb table lists in-frame clones only, not all of them. D and trimming come from the DNA, and the V and J calls and clone size come from that table. Here the sample spans some 200,000 clones, 84% being singletons. Germline CDR1 reads MNHEY; CDR2 reads SVGAGI. This CDR3 is built from 15 residues. V dropped 6 bases and J dropped 4 bases, with 18 bases sitting between them. V usage is TRBV6-5 and J usage is TRBJ1-2, with a weak D call TRBD1 (6 bases). This receptor was identified in a human donor in a cohort sampled during active COVID-19. Sequences were obtained from peripheral blood. The CDR3 sequence is CASRQGSPWGYGYTF. The CDR3 nucleotides read TGTGCCAGCAGACAGGGATCCCCCTGGGGCTATGGCTACACCTTC.